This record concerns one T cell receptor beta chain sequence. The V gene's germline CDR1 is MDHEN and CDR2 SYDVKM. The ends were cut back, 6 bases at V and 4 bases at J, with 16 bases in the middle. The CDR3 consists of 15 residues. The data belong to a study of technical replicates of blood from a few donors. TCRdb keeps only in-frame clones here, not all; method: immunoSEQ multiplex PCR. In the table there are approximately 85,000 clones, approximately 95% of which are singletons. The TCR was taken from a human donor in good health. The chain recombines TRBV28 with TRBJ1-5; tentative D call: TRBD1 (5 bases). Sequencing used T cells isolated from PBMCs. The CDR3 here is CASRSREVENQPQHF. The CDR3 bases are TGTGCCAGCAGGAGCAGGGAGGTAGAGAATCAGCCCCAGCATTTT. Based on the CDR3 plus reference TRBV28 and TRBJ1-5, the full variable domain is DVKVTQSSRYLVKRTGEKVFLECVQDMDHENMFWYRQDPGLGLRLIYFSYDVKMKEKGDIPEGYSVSREKKERFSLILESASTNQTSMYLCASRSREVENQPQHFGDGTRLSIL.